A selection of T cell receptor beta chains follows, all from one sample in a study of T cell repertoires in cytomegalovirus infection. Using its own MiXCR run on the reads, TCRdb lists one record per CDR3 protein. The repertoire holds tens of thousands of distinct CDR3 sequences, with roughly 34% as singletons. No antigen has been assigned to these receptors. The sample was PBMCs, sequenced either directly or after in vitro stimulation (not recorded which). These receptors originate from a human donor in good health (CMV status not recorded). Some clones in this sample may be carry-over from other donors' samples. CDR3s include the opening cysteine and the closing phenylalanine or tryptophan. The order of the fields is V gene, clone size, D gene, J gene, CDR3 DNA, CDR3 protein. The D gene is left open where the match is weak. Clone size is stated in some rows and not others, as once, few, many or a class when expanded.

>TRBV2|-|-|TRBJ1-5
TGTGCCAGCAGTGACGTGAGCAATCAGCCCCAGCATTTT
CASSDVSNQPQHF
>TRBV29-1|-|-|TRBJ2-1
TGCAGCGTTGTGTACGCGATGGGGCAGTTCTTC
CSVVYAMGQFF
>TRBV7-9|few|-|TRBJ2-7
TGTGCCAGCAGCTTAATGGGCAGGGACTACGAGCAGTACTTC
CASSLMGRDYEQYF
>TRBV27|-|-|TRBJ2-7
TGTGCCAGCAGTTTGGGACCCGTATATTACGAGCAGTACTTC
CASSLGPVYYEQYF
>TRBV7-4|-|-|TRBJ1-1
TGTGCCAGCAGCTTAGAGGAGTTCGAAGCTTTCTTT
CASSLEEFEAFF
>TRBV7-2|many|TRBD2|TRBJ2-1
TGTGCCAGCAGCTTAGTGCTAGCGGGTTGGGAGCAGTTCTTC
CASSLVLAGWEQFF
>TRBV7-6|-|TRBD1|TRBJ1-3
TGTGCCAGCAGCCTGAGACAGGGCCCGAACACCATATATTTT
CASSLRQGPNTIYF
>TRBV7-2|few|-|TRBJ2-3
TGTGCCAGCAGCTTAGAATACAGCCCGCTGTATTTT
CASSLEYSPLYF
>TRBV6-5|-|TRBD2|TRBJ2-3
TGTGCCAGTGGACTAGCGGGAAGGACAGATACGCAGTATTTT
CASGLAGRTDTQYF
>TRBV7-2|many|TRBD2|TRBJ2-1
TGTGCCAGCAGTCCTGGGGGAGGGAACAATGAGCAGTTCTTC
CASSPGGGNNEQFF
>TRBV7-8|many|-|TRBJ1-1
TGTGCCAGCAGCGCCGACAGCCGGTTGAACACTGAAGCTTTCTTT
CASSADSRLNTEAFF
>TRBV29-1|few|-|TRBJ1-1
TGCAGCGCACGGTTGGACACTGAAGCTTTCTTT
CSARLDTEAFF
>TRBV25-1|many|TRBD2|TRBJ2-1
TGTGCCAGCAGTGAGGGGGGAGGGCCTTTAGGCAATGAGCAGTTCTTC
CASSEGGGPLGNEQFF
>TRBV6-8|-|-|TRBJ1-1
TGTGCCAGCAGGGGGTGGGGGCGGGACACTGAAGCTTTCTTT
CASRGWGRDTEAFF
>TRBV19|few|TRBD2|TRBJ2-2
TGTGCCAGTATCGCGGGACTAGCGGGACCCGGGGAGCTGTTTTTT
CASIAGLAGPGELFF
>TRBV6-6|-|-|TRBJ1-5
TGTGCCAGCAGTTACGCGGGACAACCAAATCAGCCCCAGCATTTT
CASSYAGQPNQPQHF
>TRBV7-2|few|TRBD2|TRBJ2-4
TGTGCCAGCAGCTTAGGCACTAGCGGGGGGGCAGCCAAAAACATTCAGTACTTC
CASSLGTSGGAAKNIQYF
>TRBV10-3|-|-|TRBJ1-2
TGTGCCATCAAAACGGGTAACTATGGCTACACCTTC
CAIKTGNYGYTF
>TRBV10-3|many|-|TRBJ2-7
TGTGCCACACAAGGAGGGACCACTACTTACGAGCAGTACTTC
CATQGGTTTYEQYF
>TRBV2|-|-|TRBJ2-5
TGTGCCAGCAGTGAAGCCCCCTTGGAGACCCAGTACTTC
CASSEAPLETQYF
>TRBV12-3/TRBV12-4|-|-|TRBJ1-2
TGTGCCAGCAGTATTCAATCTTTGAGTGGCTACACCTTC
CASSIQSLSGYTF
>TRBV6-2/TRBV6-3|-|-|TRBJ2-7
TGTGCCAGCAGTTACTCGGCGGAAGAGAACAGTCGTCTATACGAGCAGTACTTC
CASSYSAEENSRLYEQYF
>TRBV5-4|few|TRBD2|TRBJ2-5
TGTGCCAGCAGCTTGTCGCCGGCTAGCGGACACCAAGAGACCCAGTACTTC
CASSLSPASGHQETQYF
>TRBV20-1|-|-|TRBJ2-3
TGCAGTGCTGAGGAGGGGGACACAGATACGCAGTATTTT
CSAEEGDTDTQYF
>TRBV6-1|-|-|TRBJ2-7
TGTGCCAGCAGTTGGGACCTCATCGAGCAGTACTTC
CASSWDLIEQYF
>TRBV9|-|TRBD2|TRBJ2-3
TGTGCCAGCAGCGATACTAGCGGGGGGGATACGCAGTATTTT
CASSDTSGGDTQYF
>TRBV2|-|TRBD2|TRBJ2-1
TGTGCCAGCAGGTTAGCGGGAAGCTCCTACAATGAGCAGTTCTTC
CASRLAGSSYNEQFF
>TRBV2|-|TRBD1|TRBJ1-6
TGTGCCAGCAGGCAGGGGGCATCGGGTTCACCCCTCCACTTT
CASRQGASGSPLHF
>TRBV4-1|-|-|TRBJ1-4
TGCGCCAGCAGCCGGACATCAGCGGTATCTAATGACGATGAAAAACTGTTTTTT
CASSRTSAVSNDDEKLFF
>TRBV15|once|TRBD2|TRBJ2-2
TGTGCCACCAGCAGAGAACGGACTAGCGCCGGGGAGCTGTTTTTT
CATSRERTSAGELFF
>TRBV7-6|few|-|TRBJ1-6
TGTGCCAGCAGCTTACTCGGACTCCTTGGTCCCCTCCACTTT
CASSLLGLLGPLHF
>TRBV3-1|few|TRBD1|TRBJ1-4
TGTGCCAGCAGCCAAAACAGGGGCGCTAATGAAAAACTGTTTTTT
CASSQNRGANEKLFF
>TRBV5-4|-|-|TRBJ2-7
TGTGCCAGCAGCCCCCAGGGCAAGCTCTACGAGCAGTACTTC
CASSPQGKLYEQYF
>TRBV28|-|-|TRBJ1-1
TGTGCCAGCACCCAAGGGGAGGGTACTGAAGCTTTCTTT
CASTQGEGTEAFF
>TRBV5-5|few|-|TRBJ2-5
TGTGCCAGCTCAAGTAGGGGGGGCGAAGAGACCCAGTACTTC
CASSSRGGEETQYF
>TRBV27|-|-|TRBJ1-5
TGTGCCAGCAGTTCGGCAGCCACTCTACAGCCCCAGCATTTT
CASSSAATLQPQHF